The 4 T cell receptor beta chains presented below share a single source sample, sequenced in a study of T cells in Graves' hyperthyroidism and ophthalmopathy. Researchers amplified the TCR beta CDR3 regions from RNA transcripts. First-round RT-PCR targeting the TCR CDR3 was performed with the HTBI primer set. Using its own MiXCR run on the multiplex PCR reads, TCRdb lists one record per CDR3 protein. The repertoire holds 660,000 or so distinct CDR3 sequences, with 40% to 55% as singletons. Sequencing used peripheral blood or thyroid tissue (not recorded which). Source of these receptors: an adult man with Graves' disease, either hyperthyroidism or ophthalmopathy (not recorded which).

The chain joins TRBV24-1 to TRBJ1-4; D ambiguous. Trimming left V 4 bases short and J 5 bases short, with 4 bases between. The CDR3 runs 12 residues. Per the germline V gene, CDR1 is KGHDR and CDR2 is SFDVKD. CDR3 nucleotide sequence: TGTGCCACCAGTGAGGGGAATGAAAAACTGTTTTTT. This codes for CATSEGNEKLFF.

This clonotype showed up many times. The chain combines TRBV7-8 with TRBJ1-6, with D unresolved. Germline V gives CDR1 SGHVS, CDR2 FQNEAQ. The length of the CDR3 is 14 residues. V was shortened by 6 bases and J by 8 bases, with 14 bases between the two germline ends. The chain's CDR3 is CASRLIRAHSPLHF. The CDR3 coding sequence is TGTGCCAGCAGACTAATTCGGGCGCATTCACCCCTCCACTTT. Together with reference TRBV7-8 and TRBJ1-6, the CDR3 gives the full variable domain: GAGVSQSPRYKVAKRGQDVALRCDPISGHVSLFWYQQALGQGPEFLTYFQNEAQLDKSGLPSDRFFAERPEGSVSTLKIQRTQQEDSAVYLCASRLIRAHSPLHFGNGTRLTVT.

This clonotype occurred many times. The DNA for the CDR3 is TGCAGGGGACGGACCCGAGACGATGGCTACACCTTC. It is translated as CRGRTRDDGYTF. The chain carries TRBV20-1 and TRBJ1-2; a weak D match, TRBD1 (5 bases). Per germline, CDR1 DFQATT and CDR2 SNEGSKA (reference sequence). The CDR3 totals 12 residues.

V and J are TRBV25-1 and TRBJ1-2, with D unresolved. This CDR3 region has 15 residues. Germline V gene lookup returns CDR1 MGHDK and CDR2 SYGVNS. The V and J ends lost 4 bases and 7 bases respectively, with 19 bases between them. The CDR3 bases are TGTGCCAGCAGTGCTAGACTGAACAGCGGTAGTGGCTACACCTTC. Its translation: CASSARLNSGSGYTF.